A single sample is the source of the 19 T cell receptor beta chains below, sequenced in a study of blood T cell repertoires in COVID-19. Profiling relied on immunoSEQ multiplex PCR, and the TCRdb table lists in-frame clones only, not all of them. The sample lists roughly 200,000 clones, roughly 82% occurring once. The sample taken for sequencing was PBMCs or T cells enriched from blood (not recorded which). The source of these receptors is a woman in her sixties or seventies with acute COVID-19.

This clone was counted once. The chain carries TRBV7-6 and TRBJ2-2; 8 bases are a match to TRBD1. The CDR3 is 15 residues long. Per the germline V gene, CDR1 is SGHVS and CDR2 is FNYEAQ. The trim removed 3 bases at V and 4 bases at J, leaving 4 bases unmatched. The CDR3 sequence: CASSFQGAGTGELFF. The CDR3, as DNA: TGTGCCAGCAGCTTCCAGGGGGCCGGCACCGGGGAGCTGTTTTTT.

The chain is built from TRBV29-1 and TRBJ2-1, with unresolved D. Looked up from germline, CDR1 is SQVTM and CDR2 is ANQGSEA. The CDR3 is 12 residues long. V lost 3 bases, J lost 4 bases, and 7 bases lay in between. The CDR3 sequence is CSVDRRYNEQFF. The CDR3 nucleotides read TGCAGCGTTGACCGCAGGTACAATGAGCAGTTCTTC.

The chain recombines TRBV7-8 with TRBJ2-1; TRBD2 aligns across 14 bases. The CDR3 is made up of 19 amino acids. CDR1 is SGHVS and CDR2 is FQNEAQ in the germline V gene. After removal of 2 bases from V and 2 bases from J, the junction contained 8 bases not matched to a gene. The CDR3 bases are TGTGCCAGCAGCTTAAGGGTAACGACTAGCGGGGGGGCCTACAATGAGCAGTTCTTC. Residues: CASSLRVTTSGGAYNEQFF.

The chain combines TRBV6-5 with TRBJ1-5; 8 positions match TRBD1. Trimming took 2 bases from V and 2 from J; bases not matched to a gene: 2. Germline CDR1 reads MNHEY; CDR2 reads SVGAGI. The CDR3 covers 15 residues. The CDR3 region has the DNA TGTGCCAGCAGTTACGGACAGGGTGGCAATCAGCCCCAGCATTTT. Protein product: CASSYGQGGNQPQHF.

This chain links TRBV3-1 (or the pseudogene TRBV3-2) with TRBJ1-1; possible D gene TRBD1, 6 bases. CDR3 length equals 13 residues. Trimming stripped 3 bases from V and 5 bases from J, with 10 bases between. Germline V gene lookup returns CDR1 LGHDT and CDR2 YNNKEL (reference sequence). The DNA for the CDR3 is TGTGCCAGCAGCCACAGGGGTTTGACTGAAGCTTTCTTT. This gives the protein CASSHRGLTEAFF.

The V call is TRBV9, the J call TRBJ2-1; TRBD2 matches at 10 bases. The trim removed 0 bases at V and 3 bases at J, leaving 9 bases unmatched. This CDR3 region has 18 residues. The germline gives CDR1 SGDLS, CDR2 YYNGEE. As DNA, the CDR3 is TGTGCCAGCAGCGTAGGACTAGCGGGTAATTGGGGCTACAATGAGCAGTTCTTC. Its translation is CASSVGLAGNWGYNEQFF.

This chain connects TRBV11-3 to TRBJ2-7; a weak D match, TRBD2 (6 bases). The ends were cut back, 2 bases at V and 6 bases at J, with 20 bases in the middle. CDR3 length equals 16 residues. The germline CDR1 and CDR2 sequences are SGHNT and YENEEA. The CDR3 DNA is TGTGCCAGCAGCTTATCAGCGGACCCACTGGAGGGCGAGCAGTACTTC. Its translation is CASSLSADPLEGEQYF.

Here the CDR3 DNA reads TGCGCCAGCAGCCAAACGACTAGCGGGAGCATCGGCAATGAGCAGTTCTTC. Translation gives CASSQTTSGSIGNEQFF. The chain is built from TRBV4-3 and TRBJ2-1, with 12 nucleotides matching TRBD2. In germline, CDR1 is LGHNA, CDR2 YSLEER. V gave up 2 bases and J gave up 6 bases; unmatched junction bases: 8. The CDR3 sequence is 17 residues long.

V gene TRBV6-5 combines with J gene TRBJ1-4, with no clear D. V was shortened by 11 bases and J by 1 base, with 17 bases between the two germline ends. This CDR3 has 15 residues. Germline CDR1 is MNHEY and CDR2 is SVGAGI. CDR3 in amino acids: CAGAVDLGTNEKLFF. DNA of the CDR3: TGTGCCGGTGCAGTCGACTTGGGAACTAATGAAAAACTGTTTTTT.

This clone has more than one count but fewer than ten. The CDR3 coding sequence is TGTGCTAGTGGTTTGGTACTCGACAGGGGGACCTACAATGAGCAGTTCTTC. Residues: CASGLVLDRGTYNEQFF. This chain joins TRBV12-5 and TRBJ2-1; 9 bases match TRBD1. After removal of 0 bases from V and 2 bases from J, the junction contained 5 bases not matched to a gene. Germline CDR1 reads LGHNT; CDR2 reads FRNRAP. The CDR3 contains 17 residues. Full variable domain (remainder filled in from reference TRBV12-5 and TRBJ2-1): DARVTQTPRHKVTEMGQEVTMRCQPILGHNTVFWYRQTMMQGLELLAYFRNRAPLDDSGMPKDRFSAEMPDATLATLKIQPSEPRDSAVYFCASGLVLDRGTYNEQFFGPGTRLTVL.

CDR3 sequence (DNA): TGTGCCAGCAGCAACGGACAGGGGATCGGCTACACCTTC. This sequence encodes CASSNGQGIGYTF. The gene calls are TRBV6-2 or TRBV6-3 and TRBJ1-2; 9 bases are shared with TRBD1. This CDR3 is 13 amino acids long. The junction had 7 bases not matched to a gene; V was cut back by 6 bases and J by 8 bases. Germline loops: CDR1 MNHEY, CDR2 SVGEGT.

This chain connects TRBV5-1 to TRBJ1-4; possibly TRBD1 for D (6 bases). Germline values: CDR1 SGHRS, CDR2 YFSETQ. The germline V and J ends were trimmed by 2 bases and 8 bases, with 13 bases remaining between them. The CDR3 has 14 residues. Here the CDR3 DNA reads TGCGCCAGCAGCTTTACAGGGTCCGGGGAAAAACTGTTTTTT. Translating it yields CASSFTGSGEKLFF.

This CDR3 reads CASSQRTGITGELFF. The CDR3 DNA follows: TGTGCCAGCAGCCAGCGGACAGGGATCACCGGGGAGCTGTTTTTT. The rearrangement links TRBV3-1 (or the pseudogene TRBV3-2) to TRBJ2-2; 8 nucleotides align to TRBD1. This CDR3 contains 15 residues. J lost 4 bases, V lost 3 bases, and 4 bases had no gene match. Germline V gene lookup returns CDR1 LGHDT and CDR2 YNNKEL (reference sequence).

V usage is TRBV6-6 and J usage is TRBJ2-3; tentatively, D is TRBD2 (6 bases). Germline CDR1 reads MNHNY; CDR2 reads SVGAGI (reference sequence). V was cut by 1 base and J by 4 bases, with 12 bases left in between. CDR3 length: 15 amino acids. In DNA, the CDR3 is TGTGCCAGCAGTTACTTGGGGGGATTTGCAGATACGCAGTATTTT. The encoded protein is CASSYLGGFADTQYF.

J is TRBJ2-7 and V is TRBV13, with 12 positions matching TRBD2. Germline V gene lookup returns CDR1 PRHDT and CDR2 FYEKMQ (reference sequence). V lost 2 bases to trimming and J lost 4 bases; unmatched junction nucleotides: 6. The CDR3 extends over 16 amino acids. The CDR3 region is CASSLTGLAGYYEQYV. DNA for the CDR3: TGTGCCAGCAGCTTAACCGGACTAGCGGGGTATTACGAGCAGTACGTC.

Concerning this clone: A junction boundary mismatches the germline segment, possibly from a read error. The chain joins TRBV3-1 (or the pseudogene TRBV3-2) to TRBJ1-4; the D gene is possibly TRBD1 (6 bases). CDR3 size: 14 residues. In germline, CDR1 is LGHDT, CDR2 YNNKEL (reference sequence). The CDR3 DNA sequence: TGTGCCAGCACCCAAGGCGGGGGCTACGAAAAACTGTTTTTT. Its protein product is CASTQGGGYEKLFF.

The rearrangement links TRBV19 to TRBJ1-5; TRBD1 matches at 7 bases. The CDR3 spans 16 residues. J lost 2 bases, V lost 6 bases, and 10 bases had no gene match. Germline V gene data show CDR1 as LNHDA and CDR2 as SQIVND (reference sequence). CDR3 sequence reads: CASSIPTGTGNQPQHF. The CDR3 region has the DNA TGTGCCAGTAGCATCCCGACAGGGACGGGCAATCAGCCCCAGCATTTT.

This clone was seen a single time. The V gene is TRBV6-1, the J gene TRBJ1-2; weak D call: TRBD1 (6 bases). Trimming cost V 6 bases and J 4 bases, with 21 bases left between them. This CDR3 has 16 amino acids. CDR1 is MNHNS and CDR2 is SASEGT in the germline V gene. CDR3 protein: CASREQDRSSPYGYTF. The CDR3 DNA reads as TGTGCCAGCAGAGAACAAGACAGGTCCTCTCCCTATGGCTACACCTTC.

This sequence joins TRBV19 and TRBJ1-1; 7 nucleotides match TRBD1. CDR1 LNHDA and CDR2 SQIVND come from the germline V gene (reference sequence). The CDR3 contains 14 residues. Losses at the gene ends were 8 bases for V and 4 bases for J; bases not matched to a gene: 10. The CDR3 sequence: CASRREGASTEAFF. CDR3 coding DNA: TGTGCCAGTCGCCGGGAGGGGGCAAGCACTGAAGCTTTCTTT.